This T cell receptor (beta chain) was sequenced during a study of blood T cell repertoires in COVID-19. Study information: From T cells, B-cell-depleted T cells, or PBMCs came the material, which was cDNA or gDNA.

The CDR3 sequence is 15 residues long. V shed 6 bases and J 0 bases; nucleotides not matched to a gene: 8. Per germline, CDR1 KGHSH and CDR2 LQKENI. Under the authors' procedure: Amplification of reference gene primers was used by the study to estimate nucleated cell counts. Measured with immunoSEQ multiplex PCR; TCRdb has only the in-frame clones, and not every one. V and J calls and clone size come straight from that table; D and trimming were deduced from the DNA. The data show roughly 150,000 clones, about 83% seen once. The chain carries TRBV18 and TRBJ2-7; 7 bases line up with TRBD2. Specimen: peripheral blood. The sequence came from a man aged 65 to 85 who had recovered from COVID-19. The CDR3 sequence is CASSPGTTSSYEQYF. The DNA of the CDR3 is TGTGCCAGCTCTCCAGGGACTACTAGCTCCTACGAGCAGTACTTC.